This entry concerns a single TCR beta chain. The antigen is unknown. The data were taken from a study of OX40 agonist ivuxolimab in advanced cancers. The repertoire was sequenced with immunoSEQ multiplex PCR; TCRdb's copy has only in-frame clones and lacks some. The sample includes tens of thousands of clones, 75% to 85% of them seen just once. Broader study findings: Circulating CD4+ and CD8+ T cells showed clonal expansion by week 6 at 0.1 to 3.0 mg/kg.

The V and J ends lost 6 bases and 0 bases respectively, with 15 bases between them. This CDR3 comprises 15 residues. CDR1 is SGHNT, CDR2 YYREEE, per germline (reference sequence). This chain uses TRBV5-4 with TRBJ1-1; TRBD1 is a possible D gene (5 bases). This material consisted of CD4+ or CD8+ T cells sorted from blood, taken in a trial of the OX40 agonist ivuxolimab. This receptor was obtained from an adult with an advanced solid tumor such as melanoma, head and neck, liver or kidney cancer. CDR3 sequence reads: CASNTLGGMNTEAFF. The CDR3 DNA reads TGTGCCAGCAACACCCTTGGGGGGATGAACACTGAAGCTTTCTTT.